This T cell receptor (beta chain) originates from a study of T cell repertoires in cytomegalovirus infection. Study conclusions and caveats: In two of eight donors, the top clonotype was HLA-C-restricted CMV-specific. Public TCR beta family frequency separated CMV-and-HLA carriers, including in an independent cohort.

The CDR3 sequence is 14 residues long. Germline-derived CDR1 and CDR2 are SGHRS and YFSETQ. Using its own MiXCR run on the reads, TCRdb lists one record per CDR3 protein. The top ten hold over 10% of the sample, which has around 750,000 distinct CDR3 sequences, approximately 30% seen once. This clonotype was picked up many times. Its specificity is not known. The junction and the germline gene differ at one end; a read error may be behind it. The sequence was obtained from a human donor in good health (CMV status not recorded). Some clones in this sample may be carry-over from other donors' samples. This specimen consisted of cultured CD8+ T cells from PBMCs, obtained from culture after CMV antigen stimulation. The gene calls are TRBV5-1 and TRBJ2-1; D is perhaps TRBD1 (5 bases). CDR3 DNA sequence: TGTGCCAGCAGTTTAGGGCAGGGCTCCAATGAGCAGTTCTTC. It specifies CASSLGQGSNEQFF.